The 25 T cell receptor beta chains below all came from one sample that was sequenced in a study of T cell responses to AZD1222 COVID-19 vaccine. Only in-frame clones appear in the TCRdb table, and some are missing; sequencing was by immunoSEQ multiplex PCR. The data contain 90,000 to 120,000 clones, approximately 91% of them seen just once; the ten biggest clones take up over 15%. The source material was peripheral blood, sampled on day 0 of AZD1222 vaccination. Every receptor here comes from an adult in good health.

As DNA, the CDR3 is TGTGCCAGTAGTGCCATTCCGGGACAGGGGGATGGCGGGGAGCTGTTTTTT. Its translation: CASSAIPGQGDGGELFF. The chain couples TRBV19 to TRBJ2-2; 11 bases agree with TRBD1. Germline CDR1 LNHDA, CDR2 SQIVND (reference sequence). Losses at the gene ends were 5 bases for V and 7 bases for J; bases not matched to a gene: 12. This CDR3 has 17 residues.

In this sample, this clone turned up a few times. The V gene is TRBV28, the J gene TRBJ1-2, with 10 bases aligning to TRBD1. There are 15 residues in the CDR3. Germline CDR1 reads MDHEN; CDR2 reads SYDVKM. The ends lost 6 bases at V and 3 bases at J; junction bases unmatched: 7. This chain's CDR3 is CASSRGTGVDYGYTF. CDR3 coding DNA: TGTGCCAGCAGCCGGGGGACAGGGGTCGACTATGGCTACACCTTC.

The chain recombines TRBV19 with TRBJ1-2, with D tentatively TRBD1 (6 bases). CDR1 and CDR2 (germline): LNHDA, SQIVND (reference sequence). The CDR3 has 15 amino acids. V was cut by 4 bases and J by 1 base, with 13 bases left in between. CDR3 DNA: TGTGCCAGTAGTACCCTCAGGGGACTTAACTATGGCTACACCTTC. It encodes CASSTLRGLNYGYTF.

The J gene is TRBJ1-5, the V gene TRBV6-5; D is ambiguous. This CDR3 region has 11 residues. Per the germline V gene, CDR1 is MNHEY and CDR2 is SVGAGI. Deletions cut 8 bases from V and 2 bases from J, with 4 bases between. The CDR3 DNA follows: TGTGCCAGCGAGGGCAATCAGCCCCAGCATTTT. It yields the protein CASEGNQPQHF.

The J gene is TRBJ1-2, the V gene TRBV6-4; 10 bases are shared with TRBD1. Germline V gene lookup returns CDR1 MRHNA and CDR2 SNTAGT. V lost 7 bases, J lost 7 bases, and 9 bases stayed unmatched. CDR3 length: 14 residues. CDR3: CASTRDRGFTGYTF. The CDR3 DNA sequence: TGTGCCAGCACACGGGACAGGGGATTCACTGGCTACACCTTC.

The rearrangement uses TRBV6-4 and TRBJ1-2; tentative D call: TRBD1 (5 bases). V was clipped by 3 bases and J by 8 bases, with 16 bases between them. CDR3 size: 14 residues. CDR1 and CDR2 (germline): MRHNA, SNTAGT. The chain's CDR3 is CASSEEGLRRGYTF. CDR3 DNA sequence: TGTGCCAGCAGTGAAGAGGGGTTACGGAGAGGCTACACCTTC.

The chain employs TRBV2 and TRBJ1-3, with D hard to call. This CDR3 spans 14 amino acids. Trimming cost V 5 bases and J 1 base, with 9 bases left between them. Germline V lookup: CDR1 SNHLY, CDR2 FYNNEI. This chain's CDR3 is CASSRRLSGNTIYF. The CDR3 bases are TGTGCCAGCAGTAGGAGATTATCTGGAAACACCATATATTTT.

The rearrangement links TRBV7-9 to TRBJ2-3, with D perhaps TRBD1 or TRBD2 (5 bases each). Between the trimmed V and J ends, which lost 5 bases and 0 bases, there was a span of 12 bases. The CDR3 is 15 amino acids. Looked up from germline, CDR1 is SEHNR and CDR2 is FQNEAQ (reference sequence). The CDR3 DNA reads TGTGCCAGCAGCCCCGGGACCGATAGCACAGATACGCAGTATTTT. This codes for CASSPGTDSTDTQYF. The complete variable domain, with remaining parts taken from reference TRBV7-9 and TRBJ2-3, reads DTGVSQNPRHKITKRGQNVTFRCDPISEHNRLYWYRQTLGQGPEFLTYFQNEAQLEKSRLLSDRFSAERPKGSFSTLEIQRTEQGDSAMYLCASSPGTDSTDTQYFGPGTRLTVL.

The count of this clone is one. Its ends do not fully match the called genes, so a read error is possible. The chain has TRBV7-3 and TRBJ2-4; 7 bases line up with TRBD1. From germline, CDR1 is SGHTA and CDR2 FQGTGA. This CDR3 contains 14 residues. The CDR3 region is CASSSGTAENIQYF. The CDR3 DNA is TGTGCCAGCAGCTCCGGGACAGCCGAAAACATTCAGTACTTC. Full variable domain (rest looked up from reference TRBV7-3 and TRBJ2-4): GAGVSQTPSNKVTEKGKYVELRCDPISGHTALYWYRQSLGQGPEFLIYFQGTGAADDSGLPNDRFFAVRPEGSVSTLKIQRTERGDSAVYLCASSSGTAENIQYFGAGTRLSVL.

The CDR3 sequence: CASSLFGGQTYGYTF. CDR3 in DNA: TGTGCCAGCAGCCTCTTTGGAGGACAGACATATGGCTACACCTTC. V and J are TRBV6-5 and TRBJ1-2; tentative D call: TRBD1 (6 bases). Trimming took 6 bases from V and 5 from J, leaving 19 bases between them. The CDR3 is 15 residues long. Germline loops: CDR1 MNHEY, CDR2 SVGAGI.

V and J are TRBV3-1 (or the pseudogene TRBV3-2) and TRBJ1-4, with a weak D call TRBD1 (6 bases). This CDR3 contains 15 residues. The germline CDR1 and CDR2 sequences are LGHDT and YNNKEL (reference sequence). V was clipped by 4 bases and J by 4 bases, with 13 bases between them. The CDR3 is CASSPNGQHNEKLFF. In nucleotides, the CDR3 is TGTGCCAGCAGCCCTAACGGACAGCATAATGAAAAACTGTTTTTT.

The genes are TRBV28 and TRBJ1-5, with TRBD1 as a possible D gene (5 bases). The V gene's germline CDR1 is MDHEN and CDR2 SYDVKM. The CDR3 is made up of 13 amino acids. Trimming took off 3 bases at V and 9 bases at J, with 12 bases between the two ends. The CDR3 coding sequence is TGTGCCAGCAGTTTTGGGGGGAAGCGGCCCCAGCATTTT. Translated, it gives CASSFGGKRPQHF.

The V and J genes are TRBV5-1 and TRBJ2-7; 11 nucleotides align to TRBD2. V shed 0 bases, J shed 2 bases, and the junction held 7 bases outside the gene matches. CDR1 SGHRS and CDR2 YFSETQ come from the germline V gene. This CDR3 region has 17 residues. The CDR3 nucleotides read TGCGCCAGCAGCTTGGGAATCCGACTAGCGGGAACCTACGAGCAGTACTTC. The encoded protein is CASSLGIRLAGTYEQYF.

This CDR3 is CASSAYSGTSGGISSYEQYF. CDR3 in DNA: TGTGCCAGCAGCGCCTACTCCGGGACTAGCGGGGGGATTAGCTCCTACGAGCAGTACTTC. The rearrangement uses TRBV11-3 and TRBJ2-7; 15 bases map to TRBD2. The germline V gene has CDR1 SGHNT and CDR2 YENEEA. The length of the CDR3 is 20 residues. V dropped 5 bases and J dropped 0; count of bases not matched to a gene: 14.

The rearrangement links TRBV12-5 to TRBJ2-1; the D gene is possibly TRBD2 (6 bases). The CDR3 contains 15 residues. Germline-derived CDR1 and CDR2 are LGHNT and FRNRAP. V gave up 2 bases and J gave up 7 bases, with 15 bases separating them. The CDR3 protein is CASGLTGGSWNEQFF. The DNA for the CDR3 is TGTGCTAGTGGTTTGACCGGGGGTTCATGGAATGAGCAGTTCTTC. The full variable domain, with the rest looked up from reference TRBV12-5 and TRBJ2-1, is DARVTQTPRHKVTEMGQEVTMRCQPILGHNTVFWYRQTMMQGLELLAYFRNRAPLDDSGMPKDRFSAEMPDATLATLKIQPSEPRDSAVYFCASGLTGGSWNEQFFGPGTRLTVL.

This clone has a single count. The chain couples TRBV29-1 to TRBJ2-1, with a possible D match to TRBD1 (6 bases). The CDR3 length is 15 residues. Germline V CDR1 and CDR2: SQVTM, ANQGSEA. Trimming took off 6 bases at V and 9 bases at J, with 24 bases between the two ends. CDR3 nucleotides: TGCAGCGTCACAGGGTCGGGGTATTCTCTAGCTGAGCAGTTCTTC. Amino acids: CSVTGSGYSLAEQFF.

This clone was recorded once. The J gene is TRBJ1-1, the V gene TRBV6-1, with no clear D. Germline V CDR1 and CDR2: MNHNS, SASEGT. The CDR3 totals 13 residues. V dropped 3 bases and J dropped 5 bases, with 10 bases sitting between them. CDR3 nucleotide sequence: TGTGCCAGCAGTGACCCTCAATGGACTGAAGCTTTCTTT. Protein sequence: CASSDPQWTEAFF.

This chain connects TRBV15 to TRBJ2-7, with no clear D. Germline CDR1 and CDR2: LNHNV and YYDKDF (reference sequence). CDR3 length equals 14 residues. V lost 1 base, J lost 1 base, and 8 bases lay in between. The CDR3 coding sequence is TGTGCCACCAGCAGAGGACACCCATCCTACGAGCAGTACTTC. Protein product: CATSRGHPSYEQYF.

The chain joins TRBV29-1 to TRBJ1-1; D is uncertain. Between the trimmed V and J ends, which lost 8 bases and 4 bases, there was a span of 14 bases. CDR1 and CDR2 from the germline V gene are SQVTM and ANQGSEA. The CDR3 contains 12 residues. CDR3 sequence reads: CSSTRPFTEAFF. CDR3 DNA: TGCAGCTCAACCCGCCCTTTCACTGAAGCTTTCTTT.

This rearrangement joins TRBV5-8 to TRBJ2-5; weak D call: TRBD2 (6 bases). Looked up from germline, CDR1 is SGHTS and CDR2 is YDEGEE. Trimming took 6 bases from V and 5 from J, leaving 23 bases between them. The CDR3 loop spans 16 amino acids. The chain's CDR3 is CASTLGIGGLGETQYF. In DNA form, the CDR3 reads TGTGCCAGCACCTTAGGGATCGGGGGTCTGGGTGAGACCCAGTACTTC.

This chain links TRBV5-1 with TRBJ2-5; 7 nucleotides agree with TRBD2. The junction had 17 bases not matched to a gene; V was cut back by 4 bases and J by 2 bases. Germline CDR1 and CDR2: SGHRS and YFSETQ. The CDR3 sequence is 18 residues long. The CDR3 bases are TGCGCCAGCAGCGGCCGCGTACAGTCGGGGACTAAACAAGAGACCCAGTACTTC. Translated: CASSGRVQSGTKQETQYF.

The chain links TRBV6-1 to TRBJ1-1, with 8 nucleotides matching TRBD1. Germline values: CDR1 MNHNS, CDR2 SASEGT. Losses at the gene ends were 2 bases for V and 8 bases for J; bases not matched to a gene: 4. The CDR3 extends over 13 amino acids. The CDR3 spells CASSEYTGGEAFF. The CDR3, as DNA: TGTGCCAGCAGTGAATATACAGGGGGAGAAGCTTTCTTT.

The rearrangement joins TRBV12-3 or TRBV12-4 to TRBJ1-4; tentatively, D is TRBD1 (5 bases). Trimming pared 7 bases from V and 8 bases from J, leaving 14 bases between. The CDR3 has 13 amino acids. Here the CDR3 DNA reads TGTGCCAGCACACTTAGGGGAGGAGAAAAACTGTTTTTT. Translating it yields CASTLRGGEKLFF.

The rearrangement joins TRBV27 to TRBJ2-7, with D hard to call. The germline gives CDR1 MNHEY, CDR2 SMNVEV (reference sequence). The V gene lost 4 bases and the J gene lost 3 bases, with 10 bases spanning the gap. This CDR3 has 13 amino acids. In DNA form, the CDR3 reads TGTGCCAGCAGTTCGAGCCTGGACTACGAGCAGTACTTC. It codes for CASSSSLDYEQYF.

This clone has only one observation. The chain combines TRBV19 with TRBJ2-3; D possibly corresponds to TRBD1 (6 bases). This CDR3 comprises 14 residues. Germline CDR1 is LNHDA and CDR2 is SQIVND (reference sequence). The V and J ends lost 2 bases and 2 bases respectively, with 8 bases between them. CDR3: CASSIKGDTDTQYF. The CDR3 bases are TGTGCCAGTAGTATAAAGGGGGACACAGATACGCAGTATTTT.